This TCR beta chain was documented in a study of blood T cell repertoires in COVID-19. Overall study: Spain, Italy and the United States supplied samples that represented acute and convalescent COVID-19.

The V gene lost 4 bases and the J gene lost 6 bases, with 9 bases spanning the gap. From germline, CDR1 is SGHRS and CDR2 YFSETQ. The CDR3 totals 12 residues. The data were produced by immunoSEQ multiplex PCR, yet TCRdb's version contains in-frame clones alone and is incomplete. This table has about 59,000 clones, about 91% appearing once. The chain links TRBV5-1 to TRBJ2-3; D call uncertain. Input material: peripheral blood. The sequence was obtained from a woman of 80 years or more with active COVID-19. The CDR3 region has the DNA TGCGCCAGCAGCCTAAACGTGGATACGCAGTATTTT. Translation gives CASSLNVDTQYF.